This TCR beta chain stems from a study of CD8 T cells in ankylosing spondylitis. Study-wide findings and caveats: Some of these motif variants have turned up before, in reports on reactive arthritis synovial fluid and blood. Disease-linked clones, CD8+, were relatively rare in peripheral blood. Apparently characteristic of ankylosing spondylitis blood was a TCR beta motif (about 8 highly homologous variants).

Germline values: CDR1 SGHTA, CDR2 FQGNSA. J lost 8 bases, V lost 4 bases, and 12 bases had no gene match. This CDR3 is built from 17 residues. For this clonotype: Its antigen is not identified.

In making TCR beta libraries, quantitative 5'-RACE with molecular barcodes was used. TCRdb redid the calling of the 5' RACE reads with MiXCR, one entry per CDR3 protein. This sample has a few hundred thousand distinct CDR3 sequences, with roughly a sixth found just once. The TCR originated in a male donor with ankylosing spondylitis. The chain employs TRBV7-2 and TRBJ1-6, with 9 bases fitting TRBD1. The source material was blood, either unsorted or a sorted T cell fraction (not recorded which). The CDR3 DNA reads as TGTGCCAGCAGCTACTCCGGGACAGGGAGAAGGTATTCACCCCTCCACTTT. This sequence encodes CASSYSGTGRRYSPLHF.